This TCR beta chain was profiled in a study of cytomegalovirus exposure and HLA in healthy donors. Across the study: A previous analysis identified approximately 110 million unique TCR beta sequences derived from around 180 million T cells.

After removal of 2 bases from V and 5 bases from J, the junction contained 6 bases not matched to a gene. The CDR3 loop spans 16 amino acids. CDR1 is LNHNV, CDR2 YYDKDF, per germline (reference sequence). Findings of the study overall: Analyzed later, most CMV-associated TCR beta chains appeared HLA-restricted.

A multiplex PCR was run with 60 Vbeta primers and 13 Jbeta primers. TCRdb's copy holds only in-frame clones and misses some; the assay was immunoSEQ multiplex PCR. The data contain around 130,000 clones, approximately 77% of them singletons. Concerning this clone: Its antigen is unidentified.

Sequencing used PBMCs. The chain recombines TRBV15 with TRBJ2-5; 12 bases line up with TRBD1. This receptor was identified in an older woman in good health and CMV-seronegative. The CDR3: CATSRRDRGLQETQYF. CDR3 coding DNA: TGTGCCACCAGCAGACGGGACAGGGGGCTCCAGGAGACCCAGTACTTC.